These 23 T cell receptor beta chains were sequenced from one sample in a study of blood T cell repertoires in COVID-19. The repertoire was sequenced with immunoSEQ multiplex PCR; TCRdb's copy has only in-frame clones and lacks some. This table has about 68,000 clones, approximately 88% appearing once. The sample consisted of peripheral blood. The receptor source for this set is a man aged 45-65 years with active COVID-19.

The chain links TRBV3-1 (or the pseudogene TRBV3-2) to TRBJ1-5, with D maybe TRBD1 (5 bases). The V end was cut by 3 bases, the J end by 2 bases, with 11 bases between. Germline V gene data show CDR1 as LGHDT and CDR2 as YNNKEL (reference sequence). The CDR3 is 15 amino acids. The CDR3 nucleotides read TGTGCCAGCAGCCAGGGTGGGGGGGGCAATCAGCCCCAGCATTTT. Encoded protein: CASSQGGGGNQPQHF.

The rearrangement uses TRBV7-9 and TRBJ2-7; 9 bases are shared with TRBD2. CDR1 and CDR2 (germline): SEHNR, FQNEAQ (reference sequence). Trimming cost V 5 bases and J 2 bases; bases outside gene matches: 10. This CDR3 region has 16 residues. The DNA of the CDR3 is TGTGCCAGCAGCCCCCCTACCGGGACTAGCACCTACGAGCAGTACTTC. Translating gives CASSPPTGTSTYEQYF.

The chain is built from TRBV29-1 and TRBJ2-1; 9 nucleotides align to TRBD1. CDR1 SQVTM and CDR2 ANQGSEA come from the germline V gene. CDR3 length: 15 amino acids. Unmatched junction bases numbered 11, after V lost 4 bases and J lost 7 bases. This CDR3 reads CSVATGTGRSNEQFF. The DNA for the CDR3 is TGCAGCGTTGCAACCGGGACAGGGAGGAGTAATGAGCAGTTCTTC.

The chain couples TRBV7-9 to TRBJ2-7; 8 bases fit TRBD1. The CDR3 runs to 13 residues. The V segment lost 4 bases and the J segment 5 bases; nucleotides outside the gene matches: 4. Germline assignment: CDR1 SEHNR and CDR2 FQNEAQ (reference sequence). CDR3 in amino acids: CASSYLTGDEQYF. CDR3 bases: TGTGCCAGCAGCTACCTGACAGGGGACGAGCAGTACTTC. Based on the CDR3 plus reference TRBV7-9 and TRBJ2-7, the full variable domain is DTGVSQNPRHKITKRGQNVTFRCDPISEHNRLYWYRQTLGQGPEFLTYFQNEAQLEKSRLLSDRFSAERPKGSFSTLEIQRTEQGDSAMYLCASSYLTGDEQYFGPGTRLTVT.

The CDR3 protein is CASSPAAETPGTQYF. The CDR3 bases are TGTGCCAGCAGCCCAGCGGCGGAGACGCCTGGGACCCAGTACTTC. J is TRBJ2-5 and V is TRBV5-4; perhaps TRBD2 as D (5 bases). This CDR3 is 15 amino acids long. In germline, CDR1 is SGHNT, CDR2 YYREEE (reference sequence). V dropped 4 bases and J dropped 7 bases, with 20 bases sitting between them.

This CDR3 is CASSPGGGPSDTQYF. The CDR3 coding sequence is TGTGCCAGCTCACCTGGCGGGGGGCCGTCAGATACGCAGTATTTT. The chain has TRBV18 and TRBJ2-3; 8 bases match TRBD2. The V segment lost 3 bases and the J segment 4 bases; nucleotides outside the gene matches: 6. The CDR3 is 15 residues long. CDR1 is KGHSH and CDR2 is LQKENI in the germline V gene. The full variable domain, in which reference TRBV18 and TRBJ2-3 provide the parts outside the CDR3, is NAGVMQNPRHLVRRRGQEARLRCSPMKGHSHVYWYRQLPEEGLKFMVYLQKENIIDESGMPKERFSAEFPKEGPSILRIQQVVRGDSAAYFCASSPGGGPSDTQYFGPGTRLTVL.

The J gene is TRBJ1-5, the V gene TRBV3-1 (or the pseudogene TRBV3-2), with 9 positions matching TRBD1. The CDR3 has 16 amino acids. Germline V gene sequence: CDR1 LGHDT, CDR2 YNNKEL (reference sequence). V gave up 5 bases and J gave up 7 bases; unmatched junction bases: 12. The CDR3 protein is CASSAPGTGLGQPQHF. CDR3 bases: TGTGCCAGCAGCGCTCCCGGGACAGGGTTAGGCCAGCCCCAGCATTTT.

The rearrangement joins TRBV30 to TRBJ2-7; 9 positions agree with TRBD2. This CDR3 region has 15 residues. Germline CDR1 reads GTSNPN; CDR2 reads SVGIG (reference sequence). J lost 1 base, V lost 0 bases, and 4 bases had no gene match. CDR3 protein: CAWSVGGGGSYEQYF. CDR3 nucleotide sequence: TGTGCCTGGAGTGTAGGCGGGGGGGGATCCTACGAGCAGTACTTC.

V gene TRBV7-9 combines with J gene TRBJ1-5; 7 positions match TRBD1. Germline V CDR1 and CDR2: SEHNR, FQNEAQ (reference sequence). After removal of 4 bases from V and 3 bases from J, the junction contained 6 bases not matched to a gene. CDR3 length: 15 residues. The CDR3 loop is CASSSHGTDNQPQHF. The DNA of the CDR3 is TGTGCCAGCAGCTCGCATGGGACAGACAATCAGCCCCAGCATTTT. The complete variable domain, with remaining parts taken from reference TRBV7-9 and TRBJ1-5, reads DTGVSQNPRHKITKRGQNVTFRCDPISEHNRLYWYRQTLGQGPEFLTYFQNEAQLEKSRLLSDRFSAERPKGSFSTLEIQRTEQGDSAMYLCASSSHGTDNQPQHFGDGTRLSIL.

The gene calls are TRBV20-1 and TRBJ1-2; the match to TRBD1 covers 9 bases. V dropped 3 bases and J dropped 8; count of bases not matched to a gene: 16. The CDR3 contains 16 residues. CDR1 and CDR2 from the germline V gene are DFQATT and SNEGSKA (reference sequence). CDR3 coding DNA: TGCAGTGCTAGTGGGATTGCGGGACAGGGAGGAGACGGCTACACCTTC. As protein: CSASGIAGQGGDGYTF.

The V gene is TRBV10-2, the J gene TRBJ1-1, with a tentative D call TRBD1 (5 bases). The length of the CDR3 is 14 residues. Trimming took off 3 bases at V and 2 bases at J, with 10 bases between the two ends. Germline V CDR1 and CDR2: WSHSY, SAAADI. Here the CDR3 DNA reads TGCGCCAGCAGTGAAACCAGGGCAAACACTGAAGCTTTCTTT. Amino acids: CASSETRANTEAFF.

The chain combines TRBV5-1 with TRBJ2-1; 8 nucleotides line up with TRBD2. V trimming: 6 bases; J trimming: 7 bases; junction bases outside the gene matches: 12. Germline lookup yields CDR1 SGHRS and CDR2 YFSETQ. This CDR3 region has 15 residues. The CDR3 loop reads CASTPRGGAKNEQFF. The CDR3 DNA is TGCGCCAGCACCCCCCGGGGGGGGGCGAAAAATGAGCAGTTCTTC.

V and J are TRBV4-3 and TRBJ1-2; a weak D match, TRBD1 (6 bases). This CDR3 is built from 15 residues. Germline-derived CDR1 and CDR2 are LGHNA and YSLEER. The V gene lost 1 base and the J gene lost 7 bases, with 16 bases spanning the gap. CDR3 bases: TGCGCCAGCAGCCAAGGATCTACAGGGCTTGTTGGCTACACCTTC. Protein product: CASSQGSTGLVGYTF.

The V gene is TRBV9, the J gene TRBJ2-1; 10 nucleotides match TRBD2. The V gene's germline CDR1 is SGDLS and CDR2 YYNGEE. The trim removed 4 bases at V and 8 bases at J, leaving 12 bases unmatched. CDR3 length equals 16 residues. In DNA form, the CDR3 reads TGTGCCAGCAGCTCACATCGAGCGGGAGGGACCCATGAGCAGTTCTTC. Amino acids: CASSSHRAGGTHEQFF.

This clone was seen only a few times. The V gene is TRBV3-1 (or the pseudogene TRBV3-2), the J gene TRBJ2-1; the match to TRBD2 covers 13 bases. The CDR3 consists of 16 residues. Trimming removed 4 bases from V and 7 bases from J; junction bases left unmatched: 7. Germline loops: CDR1 LGHDT, CDR2 YNNKEL (reference sequence). For the CDR3, the DNA is TGTGCCAGCAGCCTCACGACTAGCGGGGGGCCTAATGAGCAGTTCTTC. It encodes CASSLTTSGGPNEQFF.

The chain combines TRBV5-6 with TRBJ1-1, with D perhaps TRBD1 (6 bases). This CDR3 has 15 amino acids. CDR1 SGHDT and CDR2 YYEEEE come from the germline V gene. V lost 3 bases to trimming and J lost 1 base, with 13 bases between them. The CDR3 region has the DNA TGTGCCAGCAGCTATAGACAGGCCTGGAACACTGAAGCTTTCTTT. This sequence encodes CASSYRQAWNTEAFF.

The rearrangement joins TRBV5-5 to TRBJ2-5, with 8 bases lining up with TRBD2. Germline CDR1 is SGHKS and CDR2 is YYEKEE (reference sequence). After removal of 4 bases from V and 3 bases from J, the junction contained 8 bases not matched to a gene. The CDR3 totals 15 residues. The CDR3 loop is CASSPMLLAEETQYF. The CDR3 DNA follows: TGTGCCAGCAGCCCTATGTTACTAGCGGAAGAGACCCAGTACTTC. Full variable domain (outside the CDR3, taken from reference TRBV5-5 and TRBJ2-5): DAGVTQSPTHLIKTRGQQVTLRCSPISGHKSVSWYQQVLGQGPQFIFQYYEKEERGRGNFPDRFSARQFPNYSSELNVNALLLGDSALYLCASSPMLLAEETQYFGPGTRLLVL.

This chain links TRBV2 with TRBJ2-3; 7 bases align to TRBD2. The CDR3 contains 12 residues. Germline V gives CDR1 SNHLY, CDR2 FYNNEI. As DNA, the CDR3 is TGTGCTGGAGGACTAGGCACAGATACGCAGTATTTT. Translated, it gives CAGGLGTDTQYF. Full variable domain (rest looked up from reference TRBV2 and TRBJ2-3): EPEVTQTPSHQVTQMGQEVILRCVPISNHLYFYWYRQILGQKVEFLVSFYNNEISEKSEIFDDQFSVERPDGSNFTLKIRSTKLEDSAMYFCAGGLGTDTQYFGPGTRLTVL.

This clone has a single count. The V call is TRBV19, the J call TRBJ1-2; tentative D call: TRBD1 (6 bases). Germline CDR1 reads LNHDA; CDR2 reads SQIVND (reference sequence). This CDR3 is 14 amino acids long. V was pared by 6 bases and J by 0 bases, with 11 bases between. For the CDR3, the DNA is TGTGCCAGTAGACGACAGGAACCTAACTATGGCTACACCTTC. Translating it yields CASRRQEPNYGYTF.

This clone was detected only once. The V and J genes are TRBV6-6 and TRBJ1-2, with D perhaps matching TRBD1 (5 bases). Germline V CDR1 and CDR2: MNHNY, SVGAGI (reference sequence). The V end lost 6 bases, the J end lost 6 bases, and 20 bases lay between the germline ends. The CDR3 extends over 15 amino acids. CDR3 residues: CASSLLSTARDGYTF. The CDR3 DNA reads TGTGCCAGCAGCCTTCTCTCGACAGCGAGAGATGGCTACACCTTC.

The chain combines TRBV5-1 with TRBJ2-5; a possible D gene is TRBD2 (5 bases). Germline V CDR1 and CDR2: SGHRS, YFSETQ. There are 13 residues in the CDR3. V gave up 1 base and J gave up 10 bases, with 14 bases separating them. CDR3 residues: CASSLSWVEGQYF. In DNA form, the CDR3 reads TGCGCCAGCAGCTTGAGCTGGGTTGAGGGCCAGTACTTC.

This clone was seen once. The chain uses TRBV11-2 and TRBJ2-5, with unresolved D. Germline V lookup: CDR1 SGHAT, CDR2 FQNNGV. The CDR3 spans 13 residues. V was shortened by 3 bases and J by 2 bases, with 7 bases between the two germline ends. CDR3 nucleotides: TGTGCCAGCAGCTTCTCCGGTCAAGAGACCCAGTACTTC. Translating it yields CASSFSGQETQYF.

The V gene is TRBV6-5, the J gene TRBJ1-6, with D hard to call. The CDR3 is made up of 15 amino acids. CDR1 and CDR2 from the germline V gene are MNHEY and SVGAGI. Trimming took off 7 bases at V and 0 bases at J, with 10 bases between the two ends. CDR3 sequence (DNA): TGTGCCAGCAATCCATACAGCTCCTATAATTCACCCCTCCACTTT. It is translated as CASNPYSSYNSPLHF.